This T cell receptor beta chain appears in the sequencing data of a study of T cells in Graves' hyperthyroidism and ophthalmopathy. This clonotype was picked up many times. RNA transcripts were the template for amplifying TCR beta CDR3 regions. During a first-round RT-PCR of the TCR CDR3, the HTBI primer set was used. MiXCR was run by TCRdb on the multiplex PCR reads, yielding one entry per CDR3 protein. The repertoire has over 700,000 distinct CDR3 sequences, roughly a sixth of them found once; the top ten carry approximately 16%. This clonotype was sampled from a woman in her forties or fifties with Graves' hyperthyroidism that later progressed to Graves' ophthalmopathy. Sequencing input: blood.

The CDR3 is CASSLVDGQGEQFF. CDR3 sequence (DNA): TGCGCCAGCAGCTTGGTGGACGGACAAGGTGAGCAGTTCTTC. This rearrangement joins TRBV5-1 to TRBJ2-1; D may be TRBD1 (5 bases). CDR3 length: 14 residues. From germline, CDR1 is SGHRS and CDR2 YFSETQ. V dropped 0 bases and J dropped 9 bases, with 13 bases sitting between them. Drawing the rest from reference TRBV5-1 and TRBJ2-1, the complete variable domain is KAGVTQTPRYLIKTRGQQVTLSCSPISGHRSVSWYQQTPGQGLQFLFEYFSETQRNKGNFPGRFSGRQFSNSRSEMNVSTLELGDSALYLCASSLVDGQGEQFFGPGTRLTVL.